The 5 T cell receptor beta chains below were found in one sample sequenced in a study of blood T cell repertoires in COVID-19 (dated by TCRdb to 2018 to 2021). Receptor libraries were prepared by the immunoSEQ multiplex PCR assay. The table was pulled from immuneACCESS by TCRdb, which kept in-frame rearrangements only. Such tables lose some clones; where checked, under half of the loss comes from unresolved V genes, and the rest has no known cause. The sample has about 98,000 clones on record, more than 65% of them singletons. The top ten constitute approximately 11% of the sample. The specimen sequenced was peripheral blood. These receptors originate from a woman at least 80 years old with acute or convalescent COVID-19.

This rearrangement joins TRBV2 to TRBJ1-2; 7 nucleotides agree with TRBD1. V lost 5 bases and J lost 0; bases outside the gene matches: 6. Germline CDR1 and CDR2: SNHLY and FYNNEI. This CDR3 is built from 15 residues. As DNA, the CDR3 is TGTGCCAGCAGTTTCAGACAGGGAGCTAACTATGGCTACACCTTC. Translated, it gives CASSFRQGANYGYTF. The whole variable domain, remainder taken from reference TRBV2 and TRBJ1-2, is EPEVTQTPSHQVTQMGQEVILRCVPISNHLYFYWYRQILGQKVEFLVSFYNNEISEKSEIFDDQFSVERPDGSNFTLKIRSTKLEDSAMYFCASSFRQGANYGYTFGSGTRLTVV.

CDR3 sequence reads: CASSLGQGAGREYF. CDR3 in DNA: TGCGCCAGCAGCTTAGGACAGGGGGCTGGTAGGGAATACTTC. The chain links TRBV5-1 to TRBJ2-4; 11 nucleotides agree with TRBD1. The length of the CDR3 is 14 residues. Unmatched junction bases numbered 11, after V lost 2 bases and J lost 16 bases. CDR1 and CDR2 from the germline V gene are SGHRS and YFSETQ.

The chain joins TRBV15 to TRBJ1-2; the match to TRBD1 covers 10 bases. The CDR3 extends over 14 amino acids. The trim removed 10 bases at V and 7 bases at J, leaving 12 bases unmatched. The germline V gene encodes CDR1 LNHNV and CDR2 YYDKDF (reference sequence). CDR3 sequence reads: CAISKGQGGGGYTF. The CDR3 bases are TGTGCCATTTCTAAAGGACAGGGGGGAGGTGGCTACACCTTC. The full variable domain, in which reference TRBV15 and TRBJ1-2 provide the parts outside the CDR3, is DAMVIQNPRYQVTQFGKPVTLSCSQTLNHNVMYWYQQKSSQAPKLLFHYYDKDFNNEADTPDNFQSRRPNTSFCFLDIRSPGLGDTAMYLCAISKGQGGGGYTFGSGTRLTVV.

The CDR3 sequence is CASSLASTGTPVYGYTF. CDR3 DNA: TGTGCCAGCAGCTTGGCTTCGACAGGTACCCCGGTTTATGGCTACACCTTC. The rearrangement uses TRBV5-6 and TRBJ1-2, with D tentatively TRBD1 (6 bases). V gave up 0 bases and J gave up 5 bases, with 20 bases separating them. This CDR3 is built from 17 residues. Germline CDR1 reads SGHDT; CDR2 reads YYEEEE.

The CDR3 DNA is TGTGCCAGCAGCGTAGCGTGGGGGGCTGGAAACACCATATATTTT. This translates into CASSVAWGAGNTIYF. The chain carries TRBV9 and TRBJ1-3; D might be TRBD1 (5 bases). Trimming pared 0 bases from V and 2 bases from J, leaving 9 bases between. Germline assignment: CDR1 SGDLS and CDR2 YYNGEE. The CDR3 length is 15 residues. Variable domain in full (rest from reference TRBV9 and TRBJ1-3): DSGVTQTPKHLITATGQRVTLRCSPRSGDLSVYWYQQSLDQGLQFLIQYYNGEERAKGNILERFSAQQFPDLHSELNLSSLELGDSALYFCASSVAWGAGNTIYFGEGSWLTVV.